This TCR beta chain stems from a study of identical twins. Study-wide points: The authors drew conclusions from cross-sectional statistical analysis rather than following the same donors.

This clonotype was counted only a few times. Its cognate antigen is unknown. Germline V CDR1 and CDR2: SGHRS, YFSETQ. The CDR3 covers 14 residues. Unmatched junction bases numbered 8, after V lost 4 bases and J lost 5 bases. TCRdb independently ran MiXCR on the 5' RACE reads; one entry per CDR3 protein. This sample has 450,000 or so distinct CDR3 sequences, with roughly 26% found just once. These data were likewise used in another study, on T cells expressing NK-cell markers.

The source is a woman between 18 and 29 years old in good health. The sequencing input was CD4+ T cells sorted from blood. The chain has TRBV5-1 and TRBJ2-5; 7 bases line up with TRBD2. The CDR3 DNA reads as TGCGCCAGCAGCAAGGGCGGGGGTCGGGAGACCCAGTACTTC. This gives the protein CASSKGGGRETQYF.